This T cell receptor (beta chain) was sequenced for a study of OX40 agonist ivuxolimab in advanced cancers. Background for the entire study: The costimulatory receptor OX40 (CD134) was targeted by ivuxolimab, a fully human IgG2 agonistic monoclonal antibody. Intravenous ivuxolimab was administered to patients every 2 weeks at six dose levels: 0.01, 0.1, 0.3, 1.5, 3 and 10 mg/kg. Of the 50 to 55 patients in dose escalation, some 20 had hepatocellular carcinoma, around 15 had melanoma, 9 had renal cell carcinoma and 9 had head and neck cancer. The dose-escalation cohort was 82.7% male with a mean age of about 65 years, ranging from about 23 to 85. Prior anti-PD-1, anti-PD-L1 or anti-CTLA-4 therapy was permitted, and checkpoint inhibitors had been received by under 50% of dose-escalation patients. Partial responses were achieved by three dose-escalation patients, of whom one had hepatocellular carcinoma and two had cutaneous melanoma. Peripheral TCRbeta sequencing was intended to test whether TCR sequence diversity was altered and clonal T-cell expansion was caused by ivuxolimab. The paper describes the monotherapy dose-escalation part (N of about 52 patients) of the phase I trial of ivuxolimab.

About this clone itself: What antigen it recognizes has not been identified. No base qualities exist here, and no much larger clone lies one base off it.

To sequence the TCRbeta CDR3 region, genomic DNA was isolated from the sorted cells. The immunoSEQ Assay was used to sequence the TCRbeta CDR3 regions. The table comes from immuneACCESS by way of TCRdb, which keeps in-frame sequences with V and J called. Part of the clones is missing from these tables; in studies checked, under half for an unresolved V gene and the rest for unknown reasons. Recorded for this sample are about 100,000 clones; around nine tenths of them occurred a single time. The ten biggest clones cover approximately 0.16% of the sample. Cut back by 2 bases and 8 bases, the V and J ends lie 12 bases apart. The CDR3, from cysteine to phenylalanine, totals 14 residues. Only CDR3 DNA is held: 42 bases, read in frame from base 1. The germline V gene (reference sequence) supplies CDR1 SEHNR and CDR2 FQNEAQ. Patients with a history of autoimmune disease or receiving systemic immunosuppression were excluded from the trial. Peripheral blood for TCR sequencing was collected from all dose cohorts at baseline, on cycle 4 day 1, and on cycle 7 day 1. Samples came from an open-label, multicenter, first-in-human phase I dose-escalation trial of ivuxolimab. Adults with locally advanced or metastatic head and neck squamous cell, hepatocellular, melanoma or renal cell carcinoma were enrolled in the trial. Before TCR sequencing, CD4+ T cells and CD8+ T cells were sorted from peripheral blood as separate populations.

Points the paper makes about the study in general: After ivuxolimab, CD8+ T cells had more expanded clones than CD4+ T cells on average. Low levels of normalized T-cell clonal expansion were also seen in some patients who did not respond. The antigen specificity of the clonally expanded peripheral T cells was not determined. At doses of 0.1 to 3.0 mg/kg, clonal expansion of both CD4+ and CD8+ T cells in blood was seen between baseline and week 6. In the 0.1-3.0 mg/kg groups, partial responders had among the lowest normalized peripheral clonal expansion, particularly in CD8+ T cells.

The source of this sequence is an adult with an advanced solid tumor such as melanoma, head and neck, liver or kidney cancer. Source: CD4+ or CD8+ T cells sorted from blood, taken in a trial of the OX40 agonist ivuxolimab. The sequence links TRBV7-9 to TRBJ2-2; the D gene is perhaps TRBD2, on 5 matching bases. The CDR3 region: CASSLLGSLGELFF. The DNA sequence is as follows: TGTGCCAGCAGCTTATTGGGGAGCCTGGGGGAGCTGTTTTTT.